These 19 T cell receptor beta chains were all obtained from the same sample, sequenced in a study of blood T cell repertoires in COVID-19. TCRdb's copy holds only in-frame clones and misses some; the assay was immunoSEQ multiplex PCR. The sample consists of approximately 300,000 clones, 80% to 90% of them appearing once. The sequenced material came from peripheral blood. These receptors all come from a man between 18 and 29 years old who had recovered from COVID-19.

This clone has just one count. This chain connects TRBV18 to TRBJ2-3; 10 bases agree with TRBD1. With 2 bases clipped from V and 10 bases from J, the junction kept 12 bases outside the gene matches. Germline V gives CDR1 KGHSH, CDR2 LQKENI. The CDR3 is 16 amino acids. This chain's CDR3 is CASSPFDRGLESAQYF. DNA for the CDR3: TGTGCCAGCTCACCATTCGACAGGGGGCTAGAGAGTGCGCAGTATTTT.

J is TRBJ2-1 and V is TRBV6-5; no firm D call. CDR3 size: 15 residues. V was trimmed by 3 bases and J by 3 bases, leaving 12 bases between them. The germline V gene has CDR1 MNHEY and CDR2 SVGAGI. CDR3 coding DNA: TGTGCCAGCAGTTATACTACCTCCCACTACAATGAGCAGTTCTTC. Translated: CASSYTTSHYNEQFF.

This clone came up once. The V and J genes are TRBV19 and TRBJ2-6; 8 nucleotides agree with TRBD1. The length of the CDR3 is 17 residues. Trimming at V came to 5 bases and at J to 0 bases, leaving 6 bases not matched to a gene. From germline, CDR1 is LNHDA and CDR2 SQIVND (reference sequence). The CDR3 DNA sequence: TGTGCCAGTAGTGGGGACAGGTTACTCTCTGGGGCCAACGTCCTGACTTTC. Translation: CASSGDRLLSGANVLTF.

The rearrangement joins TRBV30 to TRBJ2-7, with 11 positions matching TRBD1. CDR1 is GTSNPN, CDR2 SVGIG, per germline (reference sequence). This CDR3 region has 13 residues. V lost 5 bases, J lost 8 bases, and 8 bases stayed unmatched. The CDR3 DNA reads TGTGCCTGGTTGCCGGGACAGGGGGGTAAGCAGTACTTC. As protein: CAWLPGQGGKQYF.

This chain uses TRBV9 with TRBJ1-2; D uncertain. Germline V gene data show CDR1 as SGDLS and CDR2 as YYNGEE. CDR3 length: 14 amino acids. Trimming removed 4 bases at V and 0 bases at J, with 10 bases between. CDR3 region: CASSTNIANYGYTF. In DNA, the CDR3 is TGTGCCAGCAGCACGAATATAGCTAACTATGGCTACACCTTC.

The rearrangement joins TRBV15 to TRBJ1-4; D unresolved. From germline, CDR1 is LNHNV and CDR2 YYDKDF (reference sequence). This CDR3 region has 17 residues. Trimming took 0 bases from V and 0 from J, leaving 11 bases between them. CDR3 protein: CATSRDTEQATNEKLFF. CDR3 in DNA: TGTGCCACCAGCAGAGATACTGAGCAGGCAACTAATGAAAAACTGTTTTTT. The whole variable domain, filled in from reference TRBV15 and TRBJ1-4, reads DAMVIQNPRYQVTQFGKPVTLSCSQTLNHNVMYWYQQKSSQAPKLLFHYYDKDFNNEADTPDNFQSRRPNTSFCFLDIRSPGLGDTAMYLCATSRDTEQATNEKLFFGSGTQLSVL.

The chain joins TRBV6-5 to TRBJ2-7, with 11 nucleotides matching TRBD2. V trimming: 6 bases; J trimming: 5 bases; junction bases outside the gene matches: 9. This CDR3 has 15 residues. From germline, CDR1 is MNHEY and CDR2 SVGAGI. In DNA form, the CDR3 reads TGTGCCAGCAGCCCACTAGCGGGAGTCGGTAACGAGCAGTACTTC. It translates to CASSPLAGVGNEQYF.

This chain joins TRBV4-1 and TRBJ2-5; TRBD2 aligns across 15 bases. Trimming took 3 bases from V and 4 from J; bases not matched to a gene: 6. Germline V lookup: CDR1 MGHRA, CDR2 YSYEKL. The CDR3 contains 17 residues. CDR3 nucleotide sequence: TGCGCCAGCAGCCAGGAACCGGGACTAGCGGGGGGAGAGACCCAGTACTTC. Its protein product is CASSQEPGLAGGETQYF.

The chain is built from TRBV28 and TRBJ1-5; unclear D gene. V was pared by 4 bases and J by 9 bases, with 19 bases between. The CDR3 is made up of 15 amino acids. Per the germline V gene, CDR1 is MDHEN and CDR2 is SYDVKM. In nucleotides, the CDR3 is TGTGCCAGCAGTTCACCCGAGGGTCCCCAAGGGCCCCAGCATTTT. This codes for CASSSPEGPQGPQHF. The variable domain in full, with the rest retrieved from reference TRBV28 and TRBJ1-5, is DVKVTQSSRYLVKRTGEKVFLECVQDMDHENMFWYRQDPGLGLRLIYFSYDVKMKEKGDIPEGYSVSREKKERFSLILESASTNQTSMYLCASSSPEGPQGPQHFGDGTRLSIL.

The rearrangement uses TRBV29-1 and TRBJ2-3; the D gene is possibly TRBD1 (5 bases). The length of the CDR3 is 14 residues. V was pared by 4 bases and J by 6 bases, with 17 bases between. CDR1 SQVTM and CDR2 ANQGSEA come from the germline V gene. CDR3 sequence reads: CSVVGMGRLDTQYF. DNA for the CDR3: TGCAGCGTTGTGGGTATGGGGCGCCTGGATACGCAGTATTTT.

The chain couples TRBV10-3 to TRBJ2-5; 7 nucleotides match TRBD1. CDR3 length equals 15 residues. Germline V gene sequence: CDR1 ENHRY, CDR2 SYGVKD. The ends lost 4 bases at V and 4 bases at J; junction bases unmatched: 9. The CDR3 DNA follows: TGTGCCATCAGTGGGGGCGCGGCAGGGGGAGAGACCCAGTACTTC. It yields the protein CAISGGAAGGETQYF.

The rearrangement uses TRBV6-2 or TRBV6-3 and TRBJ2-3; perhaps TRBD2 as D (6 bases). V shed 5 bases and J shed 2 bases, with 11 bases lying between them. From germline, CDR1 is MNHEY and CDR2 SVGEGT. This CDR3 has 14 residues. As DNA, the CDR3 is TGTGCCAGCAGTCGCCGGGACTCCACAGATACGCAGTATTTT. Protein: CASSRRDSTDTQYF.

This chain's CDR3 is CASSYLGGSYEQYF. In DNA form, the CDR3 reads TGTGCCAGCAGTTATCTAGGGGGCTCCTACGAGCAGTACTTC. The chain employs TRBV6-5 and TRBJ2-7, with D maybe TRBD1 (6 bases). The V gene lost 3 bases and the J gene lost 0 bases, with 9 bases spanning the gap. This CDR3 region has 14 residues. In germline, CDR1 is MNHEY, CDR2 SVGAGI.

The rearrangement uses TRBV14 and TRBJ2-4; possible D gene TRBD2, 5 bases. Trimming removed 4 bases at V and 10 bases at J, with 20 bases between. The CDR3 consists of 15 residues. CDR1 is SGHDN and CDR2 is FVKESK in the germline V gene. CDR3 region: CASSLQEGLSGIQYF. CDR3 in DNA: TGTGCCAGCAGCCTCCAAGAAGGACTGTCTGGGATTCAGTACTTC. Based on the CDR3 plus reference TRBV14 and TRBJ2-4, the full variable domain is EAGVTQFPSHSVIEKGQTVTLRCDPISGHDNLYWYRRVMGKEIKFLLHFVKESKQDESGMPNNRFLAERTGGTYSTLKVQPAELEDSGVYFCASSLQEGLSGIQYFGAGTRLSVL.

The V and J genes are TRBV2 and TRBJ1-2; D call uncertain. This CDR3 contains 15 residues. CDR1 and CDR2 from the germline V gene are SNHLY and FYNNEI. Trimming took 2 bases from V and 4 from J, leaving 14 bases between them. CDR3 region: CASSESDGGFYGYTF. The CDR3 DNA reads TGTGCCAGCAGTGAATCAGACGGAGGGTTCTATGGCTACACCTTC.

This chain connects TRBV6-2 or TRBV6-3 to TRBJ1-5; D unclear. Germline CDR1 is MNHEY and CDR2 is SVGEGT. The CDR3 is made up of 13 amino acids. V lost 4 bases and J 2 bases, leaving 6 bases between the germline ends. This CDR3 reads CASSFPGNQPQHF. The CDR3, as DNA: TGTGCCAGCAGTTTCCCGGGCAATCAGCCCCAGCATTTT.

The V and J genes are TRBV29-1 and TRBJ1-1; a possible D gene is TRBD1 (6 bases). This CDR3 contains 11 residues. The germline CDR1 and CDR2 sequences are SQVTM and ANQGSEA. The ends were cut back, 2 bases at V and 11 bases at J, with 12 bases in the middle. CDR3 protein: CSVELGGRAFF. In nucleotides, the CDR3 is TGCAGCGTTGAATTAGGGGGACGGGCTTTCTTT.

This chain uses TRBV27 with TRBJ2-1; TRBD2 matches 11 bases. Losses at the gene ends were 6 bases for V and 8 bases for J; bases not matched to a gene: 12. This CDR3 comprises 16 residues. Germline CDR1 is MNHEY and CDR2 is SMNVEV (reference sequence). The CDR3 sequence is CASSQSGTSGGDEQFF. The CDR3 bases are TGTGCCAGCAGCCAGTCCGGGACTAGCGGAGGGGATGAGCAGTTCTTC.

The CDR3 nucleotides are TGTGCCAGCAGCTTAGAGCTAGCGGGAACCTACGAGCAGTACTTC. Translated, it gives CASSLELAGTYEQYF. The chain joins TRBV7-9 to TRBJ2-7, with 9 bases fitting TRBD2. V dropped 1 base and J dropped 2; count of bases not matched to a gene: 3. The germline V gene encodes CDR1 SEHNR and CDR2 FQNEAQ (reference sequence). The CDR3 extends over 15 amino acids. Full variable domain (outside the CDR3, taken from reference TRBV7-9 and TRBJ2-7): DTGVSQNPRHKITKRGQNVTFRCDPISEHNRLYWYRQTLGQGPEFLTYFQNEAQLEKSRLLSDRFSAERPKGSFSTLEIQRTEQGDSAMYLCASSLELAGTYEQYFGPGTRLTVT.